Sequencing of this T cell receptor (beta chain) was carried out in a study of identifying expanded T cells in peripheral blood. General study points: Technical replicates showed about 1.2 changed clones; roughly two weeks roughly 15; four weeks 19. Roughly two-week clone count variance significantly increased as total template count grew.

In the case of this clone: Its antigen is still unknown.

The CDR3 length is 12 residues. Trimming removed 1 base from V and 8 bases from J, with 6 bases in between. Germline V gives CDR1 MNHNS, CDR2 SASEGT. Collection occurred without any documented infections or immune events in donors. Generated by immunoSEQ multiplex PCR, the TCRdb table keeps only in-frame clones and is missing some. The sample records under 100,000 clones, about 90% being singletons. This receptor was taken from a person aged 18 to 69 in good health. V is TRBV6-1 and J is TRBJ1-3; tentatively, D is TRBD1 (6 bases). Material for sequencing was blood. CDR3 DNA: TGTGCCAGCAGTGAAGACAGGGACACCATATATTTT. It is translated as CASSEDRDTIYF.